These T cell receptor beta chains were read from a single sample in a study of blood T cell repertoires in COVID-19. The table came from immunoSEQ multiplex PCR; TCRdb's copy has only in-frame clones and leaves some out. The table includes over 150,000 clones, approximately 90% detected once. Specimen: PBMCs or T cells enriched from blood (not recorded which). The receptors were gathered from a woman aged 25-40 years who had recovered from COVID-19. Both conserved end residues are part of each CDR3. A D gene is named only where the DNA matches it firmly. The size entry is marked missing in some rows and otherwise reads once, few, many or a size class.

j_call clone_size v_call d_call cdr3_nt cdr3_aa
TRBJ2-6 - TRBV19 TRBD1 TGTGCCAGTAGTAGGACAGGGGGCGCTTCTGGGGCCAACGTCCTGACTTTC CASSRTGGASGANVLTF
TRBJ1-5 - TRBV6-5 - TGTGCCAGCAGCCCCGACACGAGCAATCAGCCCCAGCATTTT CASSPDTSNQPQHF
TRBJ1-1 - TRBV7-9 TRBD1 TGTGCCAGCAGCTTAAAATCGACAGGGGCCACTGAAGCTTTCTTT CASSLKSTGATEAFF
TRBJ2-7 - TRBV4-1 TRBD1 TGCGCCAGCAGCCAAACCGGGACAGGGGTATTAGACGAGCAGTACTTC CASSQTGTGVLDEQYF
TRBJ2-3 once TRBV7-2 TRBD2 TGTGCCAGCAGCGCCCGGACTAGCGGGAATTGGGCAGATACGCAGTATTTT CASSARTSGNWADTQYF
TRBJ2-7 - TRBV9 - TGTGCCAGCAGCGTAGCTTCACAGAACTACGAGCAGTACTTC CASSVASQNYEQYF
TRBJ2-7 - TRBV28 TRBD2 TGTGCCAGCAGCACGACTAGCGGGATAGTCGAGCAGTACTTC CASSTTSGIVEQYF
TRBJ1-2 - TRBV6-4 - TGTGCCAGCAGTGACACCTTCGGACAGCGGGGCATGGCTGGCTACACCTTC CASSDTFGQRGMAGYTF
TRBJ2-7 once TRBV7-8 - TGTGCCAGCAGCTTACATCCGCCAGTAGCAGGGACAACCTACGAGCAGTACTTC CASSLHPPVAGTTYEQYF
TRBJ1-3 - TRBV9 - TGTGCCAGCAGCGTAGGAGAGGAGCACACCATATATTTT CASSVGEEHTIYF
TRBJ1-5 once TRBV7-9 TRBD1 TGTGCCAGCAGCTTGGGGACAGGGAGAGGTCAGCCCCAGCATTTT CASSLGTGRGQPQHF
TRBJ2-1 few TRBV5-1 - TGCGCCAGCAGCTTGGGTGGCTATGAGCAGTTCTTC CASSLGGYEQFF
TRBJ2-7 few TRBV18 - TGTGCCAGCTCGCAGGGGTCGGGAAACGAGCAGTACTTC CASSQGSGNEQYF
TRBJ2-2 - TRBV4-2 - TGTGCCAGCAGCCAAGTAGGGCGGGATGAGAACACCGGGGAGCTGTTTTTT CASSQVGRDENTGELFF
TRBJ2-3 once TRBV4-3 - TGCGCCAGCAGCCAAGAAAGGACTCGAACAGATACGCAGTATTTT CASSQERTRTDTQYF
TRBJ2-1 - TRBV7-9 TRBD2 TGTGCCAGCAGCCCTACTAGCGGGAGTCAAAATGAGCAGTTCTTC CASSPTSGSQNEQFF
TRBJ1-1 - TRBV7-3 - TGTGCCAGCAGCTCGACTGGACAGTTGCACACTGAAGCTTTCTTT CASSSTGQLHTEAFF
TRBJ1-1 once TRBV18 - TGTGCCAGCTCTCCTCAGACAGGGAACACTGAAGCTTTCTTT CASSPQTGNTEAFF
TRBJ1-5 - TRBV24-1 - TGTGCCACCAGTGATTGGGCACAGTATAGCAATCAGCCCCAGCATTTT CATSDWAQYSNQPQHF
TRBJ2-1 - TRBV24-1 TRBD1 TGTGCCACCAGTATGACAGGGTCCTACAATGAGCAGTTCTTC CATSMTGSYNEQFF
TRBJ1-4 once TRBV28 - TGTGCCAGCAGAACAGGGTTTCTGGCCTATGAAAAACTGTTTTTT CASRTGFLAYEKLFF
TRBJ1-1 - TRBV6-2/TRBV6-3 - TGTGCCAGCAGTGCCTTGGAGGGTTCCACTGAAGCTTTCTTT CASSALEGSTEAFF
TRBJ2-3 - TRBV7-9 - TGTGCCAGCAGCTTTTCCCCCATCGTTGGCACAAGCACAGATACGCAGTATTTT CASSFSPIVGTSTDTQYF
TRBJ1-2 - TRBV7-3 TRBD1 TGTGCCAGCAGCTTGGGAACAGGGGCGGGTGGCTACACCTTC CASSLGTGAGGYTF
TRBJ1-3 - TRBV7-2 - TGTGCCAGCAGCCCGCAGACAGCGAACTCTGGAAACACCATATATTTT CASSPQTANSGNTIYF
TRBJ1-6 - TRBV7-2 - TGTGCCAGCAGACTTGACAGCTATAATTCACCCCTCCACTTT CASRLDSYNSPLHF
TRBJ1-2 - TRBV28 TRBD1 TGTGCCAGCAGACCGGGACAGGCGGGTGGCTATGGCTACACCTTC CASRPGQAGGYGYTF
TRBJ1-4 - TRBV11-3 - TGTGCCAGCAGCACCCAGGGTAAACTGTTTTTT CASSTQGKLFF
TRBJ2-1 - TRBV28 - TGTGCCAGCCACGATGATGAGGGAGCCTACAATGAGCAGTTCTTC CASHDDEGAYNEQFF
TRBJ1-2 - TRBV11-2 - TGTGCCAGCAGCTTATATGGGGAGGCTGGCTACACCTTC CASSLYGEAGYTF
TRBJ1-1 - TRBV18 - TGTGCCAGCTCATCGACACGGAACACTGAAGCTTTCTTT CASSSTRNTEAFF
TRBJ2-1 - TRBV27 TRBD1 TGTGCCAGCAGTATCGGGACAGGGGGGCATGAGCAGTTCTTC CASSIGTGGHEQFF
TRBJ2-5 few TRBV7-9 TRBD2 TGTGCCAGCAGCCGTTCTAGCGGGGGAGAGACCCAGTACTTC CASSRSSGGETQYF
TRBJ2-7 - TRBV5-6 - TGTGCCAGCAGCTTGGACATTAGCGGAGGCTCCTACGAGCAGTACTTC CASSLDISGGSYEQYF
TRBJ1-1 - TRBV18 TRBD1 TGTGCCAGCTCACCAAACAGGGGGCGCGGGCAGAACACTGAAGCTTTCTTT CASSPNRGRGQNTEAFF
TRBJ2-3 - TRBV9 - TGTGCCAGCAGCGTAGGTTCCCCTCCGGATACGCAGTATTTT CASSVGSPPDTQYF
TRBJ2-5 - TRBV6-2/TRBV6-3 - TGTGCCAGCAGCAAGGGACAAAGAGGGGAGACCCAGTACTTC CASSKGQRGETQYF
TRBJ1-1 once TRBV4-2 - TGTGCCAGCAGCCAACCCCCGGGGGGGTCCACTGAAGCTTTCTTT CASSQPPGGSTEAFF